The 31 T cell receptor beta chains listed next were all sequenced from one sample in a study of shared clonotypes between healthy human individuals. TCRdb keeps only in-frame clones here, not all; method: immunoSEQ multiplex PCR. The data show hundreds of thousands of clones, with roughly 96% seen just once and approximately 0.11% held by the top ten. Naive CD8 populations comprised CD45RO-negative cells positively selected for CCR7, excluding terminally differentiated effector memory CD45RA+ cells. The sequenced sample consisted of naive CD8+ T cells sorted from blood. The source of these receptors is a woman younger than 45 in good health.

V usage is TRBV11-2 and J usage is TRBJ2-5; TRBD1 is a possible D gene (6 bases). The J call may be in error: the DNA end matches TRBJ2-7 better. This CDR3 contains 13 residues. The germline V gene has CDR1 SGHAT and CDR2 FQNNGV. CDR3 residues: CASSHTGFYEQYF. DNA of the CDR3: TGTGCCAGCAGTCATACAGGGTTCTACGAGCAGTACTTC.

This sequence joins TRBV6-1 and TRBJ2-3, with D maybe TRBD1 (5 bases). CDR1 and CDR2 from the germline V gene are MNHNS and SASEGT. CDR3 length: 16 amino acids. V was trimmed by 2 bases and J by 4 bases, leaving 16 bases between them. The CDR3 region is CASSESAQGESDTQYF. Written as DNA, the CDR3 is TGTGCCAGCAGTGAAAGCGCCCAGGGTGAATCAGATACGCAGTATTTT.

CDR3 amino acids: CASSDLLAGDTDTQYF. CDR3 in DNA: TGCGCCAGCAGTGACTTACTAGCGGGAGACACAGATACGCAGTATTTT. This chain uses TRBV10-2 with TRBJ2-3; 11 bases line up with TRBD2. CDR3 length: 16 amino acids. V was clipped by 3 bases and J by 2 bases; unmatched bases: 4. Germline CDR1 and CDR2: WSHSY and SAAADI.

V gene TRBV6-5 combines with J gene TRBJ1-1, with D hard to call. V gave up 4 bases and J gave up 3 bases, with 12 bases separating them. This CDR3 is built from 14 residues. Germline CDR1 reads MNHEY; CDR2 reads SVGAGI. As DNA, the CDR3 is TGTGCCAGCAGTTCCGTACGAGTACACACTGAAGCTTTCTTT. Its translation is CASSSVRVHTEAFF.

CDR3 DNA: TGTGCCAGCAGTAAAGACAGCTATGGCTACACCTTC. This sequence encodes CASSKDSYGYTF. The genes are TRBV6-1 and TRBJ1-2, with D possibly being TRBD1 (5 bases). The V end lost 5 bases, the J end lost 4 bases, and 8 bases lay between the germline ends. CDR1 is MNHNS, CDR2 SASEGT, per germline. The length of the CDR3 is 12 residues.

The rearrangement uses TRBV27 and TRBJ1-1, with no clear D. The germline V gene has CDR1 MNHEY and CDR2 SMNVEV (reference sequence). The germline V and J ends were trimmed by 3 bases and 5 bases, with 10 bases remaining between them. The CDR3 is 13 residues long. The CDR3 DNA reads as TGTGCCAGCAGTTTGGCGGGCAGGACTGAAGCTTTCTTT. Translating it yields CASSLAGRTEAFF.

The CDR3 spells CASSFRQGGSFAFF. CDR3 nucleotides: TGTGCCAGCAGTTTTCGGCAGGGGGGTTCGTTCGCTTTCTTT. The chain has TRBV28 and TRBJ1-1, with 7 bases identical to TRBD1. The CDR3 has 14 amino acids. Germline-derived CDR1 and CDR2 are MDHEN and SYDVKM. V lost 3 bases, J lost 11 bases, and 12 bases stayed unmatched.

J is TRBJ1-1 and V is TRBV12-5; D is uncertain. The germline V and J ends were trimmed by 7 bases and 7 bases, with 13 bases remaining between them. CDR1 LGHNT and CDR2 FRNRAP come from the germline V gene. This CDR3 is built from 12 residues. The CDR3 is CASAGFEFEAFF. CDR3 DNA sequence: TGTGCTAGTGCCGGTTTTGAGTTTGAAGCTTTCTTT. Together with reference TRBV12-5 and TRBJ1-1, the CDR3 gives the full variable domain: DARVTQTPRHKVTEMGQEVTMRCQPILGHNTVFWYRQTMMQGLELLAYFRNRAPLDDSGMPKDRFSAEMPDATLATLKIQPSEPRDSAVYFCASAGFEFEAFFGQGTRLTVV.

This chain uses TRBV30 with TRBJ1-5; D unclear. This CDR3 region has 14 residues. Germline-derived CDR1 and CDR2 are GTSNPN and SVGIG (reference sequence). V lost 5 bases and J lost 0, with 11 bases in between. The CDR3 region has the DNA TGTGCCTGGTCTTTGACCGTTAGCAATCAGCCCCAGCATTTT. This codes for CAWSLTVSNQPQHF.

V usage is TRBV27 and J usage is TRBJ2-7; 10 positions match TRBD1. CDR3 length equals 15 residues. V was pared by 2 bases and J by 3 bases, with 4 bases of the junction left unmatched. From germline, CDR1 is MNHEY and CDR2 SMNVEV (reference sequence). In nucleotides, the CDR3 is TGTGCCAGCAGTTTAATCCGGGACAGGGGCTACGAGCAGTACTTC. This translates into CASSLIRDRGYEQYF.

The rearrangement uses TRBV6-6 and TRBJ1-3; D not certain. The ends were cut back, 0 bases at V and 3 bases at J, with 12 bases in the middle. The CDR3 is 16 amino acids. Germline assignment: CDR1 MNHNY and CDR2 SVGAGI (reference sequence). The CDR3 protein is CASSYSRPHYGNTIYF. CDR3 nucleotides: TGTGCCAGCAGTTACTCGAGGCCCCACTATGGAAACACCATATATTTT.

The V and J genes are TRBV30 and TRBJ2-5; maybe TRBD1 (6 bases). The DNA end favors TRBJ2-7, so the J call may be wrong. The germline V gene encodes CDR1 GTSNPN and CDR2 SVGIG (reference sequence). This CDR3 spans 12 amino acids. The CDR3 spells CAWAQGSYEQYF. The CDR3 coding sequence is TGTGCCTGGGCCCAGGGGTCCTACGAGCAGTACTTC.

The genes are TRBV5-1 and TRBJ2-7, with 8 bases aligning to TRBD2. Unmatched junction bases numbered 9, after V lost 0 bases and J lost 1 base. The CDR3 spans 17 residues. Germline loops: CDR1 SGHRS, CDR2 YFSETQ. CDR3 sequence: CASSLENPAGASYEQYF. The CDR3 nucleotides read TGCGCCAGCAGCTTGGAAAATCCAGCGGGAGCATCCTACGAGCAGTACTTC. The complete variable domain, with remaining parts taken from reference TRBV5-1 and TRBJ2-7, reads KAGVTQTPRYLIKTRGQQVTLSCSPISGHRSVSWYQQTPGQGLQFLFEYFSETQRNKGNFPGRFSGRQFSNSRSEMNVSTLELGDSALYLCASSLENPAGASYEQYFGPGTRLTVT.

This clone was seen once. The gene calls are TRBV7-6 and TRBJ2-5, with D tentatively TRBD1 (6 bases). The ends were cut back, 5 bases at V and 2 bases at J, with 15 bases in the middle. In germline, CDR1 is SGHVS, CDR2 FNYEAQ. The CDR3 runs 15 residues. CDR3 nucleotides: TGTGCCAGCAGCCCTCCTACAGGGTTTCAAGAGACCCAGTACTTC. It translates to CASSPPTGFQETQYF.

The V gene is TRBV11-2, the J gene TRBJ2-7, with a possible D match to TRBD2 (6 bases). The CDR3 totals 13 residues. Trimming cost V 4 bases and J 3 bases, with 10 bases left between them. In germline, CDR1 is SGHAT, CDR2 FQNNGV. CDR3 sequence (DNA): TGTGCCAGCAGCTCTGGGACTGGCTACGAGCAGTACTTC. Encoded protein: CASSSGTGYEQYF.

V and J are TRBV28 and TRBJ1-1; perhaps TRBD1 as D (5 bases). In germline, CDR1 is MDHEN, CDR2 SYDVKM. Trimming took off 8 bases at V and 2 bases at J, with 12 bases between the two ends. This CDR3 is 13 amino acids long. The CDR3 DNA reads TGTGCCAGCCGCCTCAGGGACAACACTGAAGCTTTCTTT. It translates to CASRLRDNTEAFF.

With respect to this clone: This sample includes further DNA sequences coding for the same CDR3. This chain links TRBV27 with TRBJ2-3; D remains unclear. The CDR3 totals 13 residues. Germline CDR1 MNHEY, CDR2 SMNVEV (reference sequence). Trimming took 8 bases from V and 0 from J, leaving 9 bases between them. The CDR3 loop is CASSSPSTDTQYF. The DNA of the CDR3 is TGTGCCAGCTCCAGTCCCAGCACAGATACGCAGTATTTT.

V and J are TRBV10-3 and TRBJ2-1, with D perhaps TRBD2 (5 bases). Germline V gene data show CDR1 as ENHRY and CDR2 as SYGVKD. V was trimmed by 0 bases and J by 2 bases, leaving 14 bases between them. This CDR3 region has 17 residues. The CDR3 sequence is CAISESPPEGTYNEQFF. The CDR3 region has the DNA TGTGCCATCAGTGAGTCCCCCCCAGAGGGCACCTACAATGAGCAGTTCTTC.

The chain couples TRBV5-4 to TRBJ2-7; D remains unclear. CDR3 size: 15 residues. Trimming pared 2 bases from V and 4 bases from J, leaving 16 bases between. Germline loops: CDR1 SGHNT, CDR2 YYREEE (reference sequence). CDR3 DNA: TGTGCCAGCAGCTTTTACAATTCGCTGGGGTACGAGCAGTACTTC. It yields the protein CASSFYNSLGYEQYF. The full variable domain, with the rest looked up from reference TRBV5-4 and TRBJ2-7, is ETGVTQSPTHLIKTRGQQVTLRCSSQSGHNTVSWYQQALGQGPQFIFQYYREEENGRGNFPPRFSGLQFPNYSSELNVNALELDDSALYLCASSFYNSLGYEQYFGPGTRLTVT.

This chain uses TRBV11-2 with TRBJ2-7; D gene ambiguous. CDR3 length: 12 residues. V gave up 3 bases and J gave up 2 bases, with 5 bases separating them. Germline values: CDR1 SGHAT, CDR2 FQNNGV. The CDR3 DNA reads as TGTGCCAGCAGCTTGCACGCCTACGAGCAGTACTTC. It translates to CASSLHAYEQYF.

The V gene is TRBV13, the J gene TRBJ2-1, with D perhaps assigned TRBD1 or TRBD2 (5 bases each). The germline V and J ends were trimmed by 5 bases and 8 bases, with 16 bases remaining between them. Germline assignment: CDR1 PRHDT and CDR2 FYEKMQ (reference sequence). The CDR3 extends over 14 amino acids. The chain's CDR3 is CASSQGFRDHEQFF. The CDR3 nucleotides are TGTGCCAGCAGCCAGGGATTTCGGGACCATGAGCAGTTCTTC.

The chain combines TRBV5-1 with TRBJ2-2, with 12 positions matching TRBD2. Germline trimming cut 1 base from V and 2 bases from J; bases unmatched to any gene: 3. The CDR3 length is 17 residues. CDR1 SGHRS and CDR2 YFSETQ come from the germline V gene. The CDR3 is CASSLTSGRSNTGELFF. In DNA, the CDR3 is TGCGCCAGCAGCTTGACTAGCGGGAGGTCTAACACCGGGGAGCTGTTTTTT. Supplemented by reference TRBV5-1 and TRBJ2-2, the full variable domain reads KAGVTQTPRYLIKTRGQQVTLSCSPISGHRSVSWYQQTPGQGLQFLFEYFSETQRNKGNFPGRFSGRQFSNSRSEMNVSTLELGDSALYLCASSLTSGRSNTGELFFGEGSRLTVL.

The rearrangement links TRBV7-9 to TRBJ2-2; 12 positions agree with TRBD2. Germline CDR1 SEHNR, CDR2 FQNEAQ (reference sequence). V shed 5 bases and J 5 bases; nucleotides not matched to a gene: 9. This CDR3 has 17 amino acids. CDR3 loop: CASSPLAGGPRTGELFF. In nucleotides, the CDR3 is TGTGCCAGCAGCCCGCTAGCGGGAGGGCCGAGGACCGGGGAGCTGTTTTTT.

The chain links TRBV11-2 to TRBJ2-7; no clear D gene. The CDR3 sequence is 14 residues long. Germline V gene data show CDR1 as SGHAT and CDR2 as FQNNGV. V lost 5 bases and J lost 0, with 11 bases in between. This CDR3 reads CASSPIRSSYEQYF. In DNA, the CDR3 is TGTGCCAGCAGCCCCATACGGAGCTCCTACGAGCAGTACTTC. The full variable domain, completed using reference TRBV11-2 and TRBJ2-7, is EAGVAQSPRYKIIEKRQSVAFWCNPISGHATLYWYQQILGQGPKLLIQFQNNGVVDDSQLPKDRFSAERLKGVDSTLKIQPAKLEDSAVYLCASSPIRSSYEQYFGPGTRLTVT.

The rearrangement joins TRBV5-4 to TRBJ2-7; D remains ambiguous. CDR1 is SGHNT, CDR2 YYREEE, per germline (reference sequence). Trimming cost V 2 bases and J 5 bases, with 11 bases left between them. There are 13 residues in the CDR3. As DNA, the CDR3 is TGTGCCAGCAGCTTACGGATACGGGACGAGCAGTACTTC. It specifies CASSLRIRDEQYF.

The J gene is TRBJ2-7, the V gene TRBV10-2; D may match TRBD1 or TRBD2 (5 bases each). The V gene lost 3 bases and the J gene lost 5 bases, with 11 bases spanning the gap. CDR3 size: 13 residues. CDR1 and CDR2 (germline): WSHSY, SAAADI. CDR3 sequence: CASSDGAPHEQYF. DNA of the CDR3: TGCGCCAGCAGTGACGGGGCCCCCCACGAGCAGTACTTC.

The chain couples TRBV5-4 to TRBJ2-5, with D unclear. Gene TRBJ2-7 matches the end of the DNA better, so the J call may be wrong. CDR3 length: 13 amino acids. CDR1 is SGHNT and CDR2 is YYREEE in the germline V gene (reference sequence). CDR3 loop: CASSQGPSYEQYF. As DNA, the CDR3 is TGTGCCAGCAGCCAAGGCCCTTCCTACGAGCAGTACTTC.

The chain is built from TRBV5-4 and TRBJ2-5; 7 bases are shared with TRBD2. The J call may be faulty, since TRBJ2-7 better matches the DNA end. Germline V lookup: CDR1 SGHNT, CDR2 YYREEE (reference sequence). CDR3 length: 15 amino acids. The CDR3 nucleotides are TGTGCCAGCAGCTTGGGATGGGGGAGGGCCAACGAGCAGTACTTC. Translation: CASSLGWGRANEQYF.

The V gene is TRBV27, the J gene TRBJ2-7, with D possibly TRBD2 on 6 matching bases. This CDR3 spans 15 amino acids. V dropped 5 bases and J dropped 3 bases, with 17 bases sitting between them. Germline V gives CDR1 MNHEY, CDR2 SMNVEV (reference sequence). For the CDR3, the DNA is TGTGCCAGCAGTCCCCGGGGGTCGGGCCTCTACGAGCAGTACTTC. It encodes CASSPRGSGLYEQYF.

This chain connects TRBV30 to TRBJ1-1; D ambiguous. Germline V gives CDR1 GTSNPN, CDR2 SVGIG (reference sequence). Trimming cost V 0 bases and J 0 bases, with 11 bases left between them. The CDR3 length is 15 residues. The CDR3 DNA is TGTGCCTGGAGTGTTATTTCGGGTATGAACACTGAAGCTTTCTTT. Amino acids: CAWSVISGMNTEAFF.

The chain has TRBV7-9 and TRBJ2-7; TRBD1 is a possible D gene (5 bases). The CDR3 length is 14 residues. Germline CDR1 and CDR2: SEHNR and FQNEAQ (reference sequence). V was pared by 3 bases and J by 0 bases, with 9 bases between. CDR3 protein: CASSLTETSYEQYF. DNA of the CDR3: TGTGCCAGCAGCTTGACAGAGACCTCCTACGAGCAGTACTTC.